The 27 T cell receptor beta chains below were found in one sample sequenced in a study of identical twins. TCRdb independently ran MiXCR on the 5' RACE reads; one entry per CDR3 protein. Seen here are fewer than 650,000 distinct CDR3 sequences, just under 10% observed once, and the top ten hold roughly 3%. These sequences were also reported in another study, on yellow fever vaccine responses in identical twins.

The specimen was PBMCs. These receptors were obtained from a woman aged 18-29 years in good health.

This chain uses TRBV7-2 with TRBJ2-6; D remains unclear. CDR3 length: 17 amino acids. CDR1 is SGHTA, CDR2 FQGNSA, per germline. Trimming removed 5 bases at V and 4 bases at J, with 18 bases between. For the CDR3, the DNA is TGTGCCAGCAGCGAGAGACACGGAGCTCTGGGGGCCAACGTCCTGACTTTC. Translation: CASSERHGALGANVLTF.

This clonotype appeared many times. The chain uses TRBV7-2 and TRBJ1-6; TRBD1 matches at 8 bases. The CDR3 is 16 residues long. In germline, CDR1 is SGHTA, CDR2 FQGNSA. The junction had 3 bases not matched to a gene; V was cut back by 1 base and J by 4 bases. In DNA form, the CDR3 reads TGTGCCAGCAGCTTAGTGTACAGGGGGTATAATTCACCCCTCCACTTT. Translation gives CASSLVYRGYNSPLHF.

This rearrangement joins TRBV28 to TRBJ2-7; 9 bases agree with TRBD1. Germline-derived CDR1 and CDR2 are MDHEN and SYDVKM. This CDR3 spans 13 amino acids. V shed 5 bases and J 12 bases; nucleotides not matched to a gene: 11. The CDR3 sequence: CASSPPGTGRLYF. CDR3 bases: TGTGCCAGCAGTCCACCCGGGACAGGGAGGTTGTACTTC. Looking up the rest from reference TRBV28 and TRBJ2-7 gives the full variable domain: DVKVTQSSRYLVKRTGEKVFLECVQDMDHENMFWYRQDPGLGLRLIYFSYDVKMKEKGDIPEGYSVSREKKERFSLILESASTNQTSMYLCASSPPGTGRLYFGPGTRLTVT.

The chain is built from TRBV6-5 and TRBJ1-4; D gene ambiguous. There are 15 residues in the CDR3. The germline V gene has CDR1 MNHEY and CDR2 SVGAGI. V lost 0 bases and J lost 4, with 9 bases in between. The CDR3 sequence is CASSYSLGSNEKLFF. In DNA form, the CDR3 reads TGTGCCAGCAGTTACTCATTAGGGAGTAATGAAAAACTGTTTTTT.

Many counts were recorded for this clonotype. This chain uses TRBV3-1 with TRBJ1-2, with a possible D match to TRBD1 (5 bases). Germline CDR1 is LGHDT and CDR2 is YNNKEL (reference sequence). Trimming removed 4 bases from V and 0 bases from J, with 12 bases in between. The CDR3 sequence is 15 residues long. The CDR3 DNA reads as TGTGCCAGCAGCCCGGGGCTCAGACCTAACTATGGCTACACCTTC. It codes for CASSPGLRPNYGYTF.

The J gene is TRBJ2-2, the V gene TRBV29-1; perhaps D is TRBD1 or TRBD2 (5 bases each). Trimming pared 4 bases from V and 5 bases from J, leaving 11 bases between. The CDR3 is 13 amino acids. Germline CDR1 reads SQVTM; CDR2 reads ANQGSEA. CDR3 region: CSVGGPGTGELFF. The CDR3 DNA reads as TGCAGCGTTGGGGGACCAGGGACCGGGGAGCTGTTTTTT.

In nucleotides, the CDR3 is TGTGCCAGCGGAATAGCCACAGATACGCAGTATTTT. Residues: CASGIATDTQYF. The V gene is TRBV2, the J gene TRBJ2-3; D is uncertain. V dropped 8 bases and J dropped 2 bases, with 8 bases sitting between them. The CDR3 covers 12 residues. Germline values: CDR1 SNHLY, CDR2 FYNNEI.

In DNA form, the CDR3 reads TGTGCCAGCATGGGCCCGGGGGTTGTGGCCGAGCAGTACTTC. Translated, it gives CASMGPGVVAEQYF. The V and J genes are TRBV25-1 and TRBJ2-7; a possible D gene is TRBD2 (6 bases). This CDR3 has 14 amino acids. V was pared by 7 bases and J by 6 bases, with 19 bases between. CDR1 and CDR2 from the germline V gene are MGHDK and SYGVNS.

Here the CDR3 reads CASSFYSSYEQYF. CDR3 DNA: TGTGCCAGCAGTTTTTACAGCTCCTACGAGCAGTACTTC. This chain uses TRBV7-9 with TRBJ2-7; D is ambiguous. Trimming took off 6 bases at V and 0 bases at J, with 9 bases between the two ends. The CDR3 contains 13 residues. Germline CDR1 SEHNR, CDR2 FQNEAQ (reference sequence).

This clonotype has ten or more counts. The chain joins TRBV7-2 to TRBJ2-5, with 12 bases identical to TRBD2. The V segment lost 5 bases and the J segment 4 bases; nucleotides outside the gene matches: 11. The germline gives CDR1 SGHTA, CDR2 FQGNSA. The CDR3 loop spans 17 amino acids. The CDR3 sequence: CASSPQPSGGAGETQYF. DNA of the CDR3: TGTGCCAGCAGCCCCCAGCCTAGCGGGGGGGCGGGAGAGACCCAGTACTTC.

This clonotype was seen many times. CDR3 DNA sequence: TGTGCCAGCAGCTTAGGCCGAACTAGCTTCGGGAATGAGCAGTTCTTC. Translation: CASSLGRTSFGNEQFF. The chain links TRBV7-9 to TRBJ2-1, with D possibly TRBD2 on 6 matching bases. The CDR3 covers 16 residues. Trimming took off 1 base at V and 7 bases at J, with 17 bases between the two ends. Germline lookup yields CDR1 SEHNR and CDR2 FQNEAQ (reference sequence).

The J gene is TRBJ1-6, the V gene TRBV4-1; weak D call: TRBD1 (5 bases). Germline CDR1 and CDR2: MGHRA and YSYEKL. The CDR3 covers 16 residues. Trimming shortened V by 0 bases and J by 7 bases, and 13 bases separated the two germline ends. The CDR3 nucleotides are TGCGCCAGCAGCCAAGATGGGAGAGGGGAGAATTCACCCCTCCACTTT. Residues: CASSQDGRGENSPLHF.

This clonotype was seen ten or more times. V gene TRBV7-6 combines with J gene TRBJ2-2; D may be TRBD2 (5 bases). There are 16 residues in the CDR3. The V end lost 3 bases, the J end lost 6 bases, and 17 bases lay between the germline ends. The germline V gene encodes CDR1 SGHVS and CDR2 FNYEAQ. The CDR3 reads CASSFFGVGAAGELFF. DNA of the CDR3: TGTGCCAGCAGCTTCTTCGGTGTAGGAGCGGCCGGGGAGCTGTTTTTT.

This clonotype turned up a few times. V is TRBV14 and J is TRBJ2-3; D uncertain. The CDR3 sequence is 15 residues long. Germline CDR1 and CDR2: SGHDN and FVKESK. V lost 5 bases, J lost 2 bases, and 14 bases lay in between. The CDR3 DNA follows: TGTGCCAGCAGCGTGCTACTTGATTCCACAGATACGCAGTATTTT. Translated: CASSVLLDSTDTQYF.

This chain connects TRBV12-3 or TRBV12-4 to TRBJ2-2, with 7 bases matching TRBD2. Trimming took 6 bases from V and 0 from J; bases not matched to a gene: 4. There are 15 residues in the CDR3. The CDR3 sequence is CASRGAGPNTGELFF. As DNA, the CDR3 is TGTGCCAGCAGGGGAGCGGGGCCGAACACCGGGGAGCTGTTTTTT.

The rearrangement joins TRBV3-1 to TRBJ2-1, with 15 bases aligning to TRBD2. The junction had 9 bases not matched to a gene; V was cut back by 4 bases and J by 8 bases. The CDR3 totals 17 residues. Germline CDR1 and CDR2: LGHDT and YNNKEL (reference sequence). The CDR3 sequence is CASSPSPGTSGGHEQFF. CDR3 sequence (DNA): TGTGCCAGCAGCCCAAGTCCCGGGACTAGCGGGGGGCATGAGCAGTTCTTC.

This clonotype occurred many times. The chain carries TRBV12-3 or TRBV12-4 and TRBJ2-5; D not resolved. Trimming took 5 bases from V and 4 from J, leaving 8 bases between them. This CDR3 spans 12 amino acids. The chain's CDR3 is CASSPGSETQYF. In DNA, the CDR3 is TGTGCCAGCAGTCCCGGGTCAGAGACCCAGTACTTC.

The chain employs TRBV5-6 and TRBJ2-7; D is possibly TRBD1 or TRBD2 (5 bases each). CDR1 is SGHDT and CDR2 is YYEEEE in the germline V gene. V was pared by 5 bases and J by 2 bases, with 17 bases between. There are 15 residues in the CDR3. CDR3 DNA: TGTGCCAGCAGGCTCACCGGGACGGGGCCCTACGAGCAGTACTTC. Translation gives CASRLTGTGPYEQYF.

There are many counts of this clonotype. This sequence joins TRBV29-1 and TRBJ2-3; 9 nucleotides align to TRBD1. The CDR3 contains 18 residues. J was trimmed by 3 bases and V by 4 bases; bases with no gene match: 17. Germline assignment: CDR1 SQVTM and CDR2 ANQGSEA. The CDR3 coding sequence is TGCAGCGTTGTGTTTACAGGGGGCTTTGATTTCAGGACAGATACGCAGTATTTT. The encoded protein is CSVVFTGGFDFRTDTQYF.

This clonotype was detected only a few times. The chain has TRBV20-1 and TRBJ2-5; D might be TRBD2 (6 bases). V lost 3 bases and J 4 bases, leaving 21 bases between the germline ends. Germline V gene sequence: CDR1 DFQATT, CDR2 SNEGSKA (reference sequence). This CDR3 is 16 amino acids long. Here the CDR3 DNA reads TGCAGTGCTAGTTCGGTATCCGGGAGAGTGAGAGAGACCCAGTACTTC. Amino acid sequence: CSASSVSGRVRETQYF.

This clonotype was observed at least ten times. The chain uses TRBV4-1 and TRBJ1-1, with a tentative D call TRBD1 (5 bases). V was shortened by 3 bases and J by 11 bases, with 13 bases between the two germline ends. Germline loops: CDR1 MGHRA, CDR2 YSYEKL. The CDR3 extends over 12 amino acids. CDR3 sequence (DNA): TGCGCCAGCAGCCATGGGGCCGAGGAGGCTTTCTTT. Translation gives CASSHGAEEAFF.

In this sample, this clonotype turned up a few times. The genes are TRBV2 and TRBJ2-7; tentative D call: TRBD1 (5 bases). The germline CDR1 and CDR2 sequences are SNHLY and FYNNEI. The CDR3 is made up of 14 amino acids. V lost 5 bases and J lost 3, with 14 bases in between. CDR3 sequence (DNA): TGTGCCAGCAGTCCCATAACAGGTAGCTACGAGCAGTACTTC. This translates into CASSPITGSYEQYF.

The chain recombines TRBV7-2 with TRBJ2-5; tentative D call: TRBD2 (6 bases). The CDR3 runs to 14 residues. Trimming removed 3 bases from V and 7 bases from J, with 15 bases in between. In germline, CDR1 is SGHTA, CDR2 FQGNSA. The CDR3 protein is CASSFGGLGSTQYF. Here the CDR3 DNA reads TGTGCCAGCAGCTTTGGGGGACTGGGCTCGACCCAGTACTTC.

The chain employs TRBV7-8 and TRBJ1-6; no reliable D call. CDR3 length: 14 amino acids. V lost 5 bases to trimming and J lost 5 bases, with 10 bases between them. CDR1 and CDR2 from the germline V gene are SGHVS and FQNEAQ. CDR3 in amino acids: CASSNTRDNSPLHF. CDR3 coding DNA: TGTGCCAGCAGCAACACCCGGGATAATTCACCCCTCCACTTT.

This clonotype was counted between two and nine times. At one end, the junction sequence differs from germline, possibly due to a read error. J is TRBJ2-1 and V is TRBV12-3 or TRBV12-4; the match to TRBD2 covers 9 bases. CDR3 length: 14 residues. The CDR3 coding sequence is TGTGCCAGCAGTCTAGCTAGCGGGGACAATGAGCAGTTCTTC. This translates into CASSLASGDNEQFF.

This clonotype was observed at least ten times. The rearrangement joins TRBV5-1 to TRBJ2-5, with TRBD1 matching 7 bases. Germline-derived CDR1 and CDR2 are SGHRS and YFSETQ. The CDR3 covers 14 residues. After removal of 0 bases from V and 5 bases from J, the junction contained 4 bases not matched to a gene. CDR3 nucleotides: TGCGCCAGCAGCTTGGGTCTGACAGGGGAGACCCAGTACTTC. Encoded protein: CASSLGLTGETQYF.

The chain recombines TRBV2 with TRBJ2-3; the match to TRBD2 covers 9 bases. The CDR3 extends over 18 amino acids. The J segment lost 0 bases and the V segment lost 6 bases, leaving 13 bases of the junction unmatched. Per germline, CDR1 SNHLY and CDR2 FYNNEI. In DNA, the CDR3 is TGTGCCAGCAGCCGTATGGCGGGGGGGGTTACTAGCACAGATACGCAGTATTTT. Residues: CASSRMAGGVTSTDTQYF.